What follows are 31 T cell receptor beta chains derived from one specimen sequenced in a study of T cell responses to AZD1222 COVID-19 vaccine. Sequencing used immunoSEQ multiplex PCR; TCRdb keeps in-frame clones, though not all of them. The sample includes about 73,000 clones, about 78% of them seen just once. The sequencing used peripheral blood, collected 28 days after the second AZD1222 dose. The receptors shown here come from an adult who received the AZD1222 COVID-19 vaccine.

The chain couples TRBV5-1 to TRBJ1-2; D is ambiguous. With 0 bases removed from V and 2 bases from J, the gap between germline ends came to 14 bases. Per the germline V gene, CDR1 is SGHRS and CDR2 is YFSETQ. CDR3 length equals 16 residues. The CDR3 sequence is CASSLARGPGNYGYTF. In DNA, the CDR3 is TGCGCCAGCAGCTTGGCCCGAGGGCCCGGGAACTATGGCTACACCTTC.

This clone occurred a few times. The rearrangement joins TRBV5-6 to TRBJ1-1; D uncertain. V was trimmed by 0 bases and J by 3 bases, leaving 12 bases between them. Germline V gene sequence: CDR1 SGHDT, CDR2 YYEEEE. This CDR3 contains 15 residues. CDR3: CASSLVSAAYTEAFF. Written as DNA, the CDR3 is TGTGCCAGCAGCTTGGTCTCGGCGGCGTACACTGAAGCTTTCTTT.

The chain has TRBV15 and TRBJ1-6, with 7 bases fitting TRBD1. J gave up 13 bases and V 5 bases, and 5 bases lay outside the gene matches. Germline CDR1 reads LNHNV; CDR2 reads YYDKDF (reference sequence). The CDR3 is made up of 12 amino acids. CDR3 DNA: TGTGCCACCAGCGGGCAGGGGGTCCCCCTCCACTTT. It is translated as CATSGQGVPLHF. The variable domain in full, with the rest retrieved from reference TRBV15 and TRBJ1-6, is DAMVIQNPRYQVTQFGKPVTLSCSQTLNHNVMYWYQQKSSQAPKLLFHYYDKDFNNEADTPDNFQSRRPNTSFCFLDIRSPGLGDTAMYLCATSGQGVPLHFGNGTRLTVT.

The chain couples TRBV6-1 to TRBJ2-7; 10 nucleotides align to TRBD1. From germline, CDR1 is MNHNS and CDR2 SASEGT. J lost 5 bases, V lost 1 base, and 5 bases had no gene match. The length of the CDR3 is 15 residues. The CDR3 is CASSEGTGGVHEQYF. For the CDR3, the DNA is TGTGCCAGCAGTGAAGGGACAGGGGGTGTCCACGAGCAGTACTTC.

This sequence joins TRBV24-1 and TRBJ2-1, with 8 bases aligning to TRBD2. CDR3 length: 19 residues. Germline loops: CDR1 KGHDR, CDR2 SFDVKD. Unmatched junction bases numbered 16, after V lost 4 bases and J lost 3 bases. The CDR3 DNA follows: TGTGCCACCAGTGAGGCAACAAAATCGGTAGCGGGAATCTACAATGAGCAGTTCTTC. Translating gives CATSEATKSVAGIYNEQFF.

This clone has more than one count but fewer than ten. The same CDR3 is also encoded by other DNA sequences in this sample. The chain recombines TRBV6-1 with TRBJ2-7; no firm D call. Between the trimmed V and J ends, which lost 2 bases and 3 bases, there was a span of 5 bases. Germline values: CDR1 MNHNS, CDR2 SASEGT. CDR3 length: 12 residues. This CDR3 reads CASSEQGYEQYF. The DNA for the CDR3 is TGTGCCAGCAGTGAACAAGGCTACGAGCAGTACTTC.

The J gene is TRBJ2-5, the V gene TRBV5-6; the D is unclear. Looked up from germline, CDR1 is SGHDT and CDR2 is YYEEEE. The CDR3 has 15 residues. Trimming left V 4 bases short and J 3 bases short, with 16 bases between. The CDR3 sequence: CASSNQALGKETQYF. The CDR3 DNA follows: TGTGCCAGCAGCAATCAAGCCCTTGGCAAAGAGACCCAGTACTTC.

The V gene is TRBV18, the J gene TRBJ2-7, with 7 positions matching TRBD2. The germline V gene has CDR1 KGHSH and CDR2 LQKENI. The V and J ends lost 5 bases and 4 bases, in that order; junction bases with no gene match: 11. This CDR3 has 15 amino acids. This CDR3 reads CASSAVGGSIYEQYF. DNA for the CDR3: TGTGCCAGCTCAGCGGTCGGGGGGTCTATTTACGAGCAGTACTTC.

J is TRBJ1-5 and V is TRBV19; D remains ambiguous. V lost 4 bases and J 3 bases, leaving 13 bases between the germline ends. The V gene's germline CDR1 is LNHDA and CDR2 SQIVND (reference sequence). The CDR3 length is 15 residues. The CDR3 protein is CASSTLRGNNQPQHF. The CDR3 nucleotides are TGTGCCAGTAGTACTCTGCGAGGGAACAATCAGCCCCAGCATTTT. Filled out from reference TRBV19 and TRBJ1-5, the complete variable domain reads DGGITQSPKYLFRKEGQNVTLSCEQNLNHDAMYWYRQDPGQGLRLIYYSQIVNDFQKGDIAEGYSVSREKKESFPLTVTSAQKNPTAFYLCASSTLRGNNQPQHFGDGTRLSIL.

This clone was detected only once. Here the CDR3 reads CASSLPFQPQHF. CDR3 sequence (DNA): TGTGCCAGCTCACTCCCCTTCCAGCCCCAGCATTTT. The rearrangement links TRBV18 to TRBJ1-5; no reliable D call. The CDR3 sequence is 12 residues long. The V gene's germline CDR1 is KGHSH and CDR2 LQKENI. V was clipped by 4 bases and J by 7 bases, with 8 bases between them.

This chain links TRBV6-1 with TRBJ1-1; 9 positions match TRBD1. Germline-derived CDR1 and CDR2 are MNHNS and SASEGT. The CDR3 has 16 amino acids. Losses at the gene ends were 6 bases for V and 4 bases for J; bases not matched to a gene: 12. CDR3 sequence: CASSEPGQGRGTEAFF. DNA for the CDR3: TGTGCCAGCAGCGAACCCGGACAGGGGCGAGGCACTGAAGCTTTCTTT.

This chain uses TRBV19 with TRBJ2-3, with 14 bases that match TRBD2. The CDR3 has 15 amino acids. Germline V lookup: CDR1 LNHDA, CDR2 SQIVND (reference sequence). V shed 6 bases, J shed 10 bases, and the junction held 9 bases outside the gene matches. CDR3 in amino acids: CASSSGLAGGLPQYF. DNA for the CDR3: TGTGCCAGTAGCAGCGGACTAGCGGGGGGCCTCCCGCAGTATTTT. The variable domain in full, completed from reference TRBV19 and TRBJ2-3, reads DGGITQSPKYLFRKEGQNVTLSCEQNLNHDAMYWYRQDPGQGLRLIYYSQIVNDFQKGDIAEGYSVSREKKESFPLTVTSAQKNPTAFYLCASSSGLAGGLPQYFGPGTRLTVL.

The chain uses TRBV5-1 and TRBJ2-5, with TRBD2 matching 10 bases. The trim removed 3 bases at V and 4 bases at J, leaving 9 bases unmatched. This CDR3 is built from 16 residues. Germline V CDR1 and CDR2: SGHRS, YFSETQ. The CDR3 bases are TGCGCCAGCAGCTCAAACATAGCGGGGGGCGGAGAGACCCAGTACTTC. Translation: CASSSNIAGGGETQYF.

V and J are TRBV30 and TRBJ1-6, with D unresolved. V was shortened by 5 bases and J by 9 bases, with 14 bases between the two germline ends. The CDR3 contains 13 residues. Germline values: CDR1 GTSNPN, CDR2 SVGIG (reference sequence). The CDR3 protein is CAWGGLRTSPLHF. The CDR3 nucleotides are TGTGCCTGGGGCGGTCTTAGAACTTCACCCCTCCACTTT.

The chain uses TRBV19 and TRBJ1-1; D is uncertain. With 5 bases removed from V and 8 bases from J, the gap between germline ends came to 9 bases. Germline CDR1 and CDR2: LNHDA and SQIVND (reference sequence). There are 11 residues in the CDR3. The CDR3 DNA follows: TGTGCCAGTAGTTGGGCGTCGGAAGCTTTCTTT. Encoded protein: CASSWASEAFF.

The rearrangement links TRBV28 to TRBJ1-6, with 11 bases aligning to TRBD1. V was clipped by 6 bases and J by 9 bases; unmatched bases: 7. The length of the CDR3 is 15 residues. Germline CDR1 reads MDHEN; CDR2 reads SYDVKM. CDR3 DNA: TGTGCCAGCAGAGAACCGGGACAGGGGGTTTCACCCCTCCACTTT. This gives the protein CASREPGQGVSPLHF.

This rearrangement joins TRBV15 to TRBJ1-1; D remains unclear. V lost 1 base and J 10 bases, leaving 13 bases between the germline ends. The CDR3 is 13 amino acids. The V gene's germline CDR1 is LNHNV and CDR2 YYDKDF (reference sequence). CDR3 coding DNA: TGTGCCACCAGCAGAGTCCCCCAGGACCCAGCTTTCTTT. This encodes CATSRVPQDPAFF.

The CDR3 sequence is CSVSDRSNYGYTF. For the CDR3, the DNA is TGCAGCGTATCCGACAGATCTAACTATGGCTACACCTTC. The chain recombines TRBV29-1 with TRBJ1-2; TRBD1 is a possible D gene (5 bases). The germline CDR1 and CDR2 sequences are SQVTM and ANQGSEA. The CDR3 is 13 residues long. Trimming removed 6 bases at V and 0 bases at J, with 11 bases between.

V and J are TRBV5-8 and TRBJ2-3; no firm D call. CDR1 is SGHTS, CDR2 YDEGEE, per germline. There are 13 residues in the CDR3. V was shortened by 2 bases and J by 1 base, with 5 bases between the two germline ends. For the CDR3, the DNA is TGTGCCAGCAGCTTATCGGGCACAGATACGCAGTATTTT. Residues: CASSLSGTDTQYF.

The chain's CDR3 is CATSGGPGQTYEQYF. Here the CDR3 DNA reads TGTGCCACCAGTGGCGGGCCCGGACAGACCTACGAGCAGTACTTC. The chain couples TRBV24-1 to TRBJ2-7, with D perhaps TRBD1 (6 bases). Trimming pared 5 bases from V and 2 bases from J, leaving 15 bases between. Germline V CDR1 and CDR2: KGHDR, SFDVKD. The CDR3 length is 15 residues.

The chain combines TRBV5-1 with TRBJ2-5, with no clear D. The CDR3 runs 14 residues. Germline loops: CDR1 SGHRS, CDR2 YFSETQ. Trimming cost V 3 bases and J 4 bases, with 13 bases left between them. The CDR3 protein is CASSSSRTGETQYF. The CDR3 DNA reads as TGCGCCAGCAGCTCGTCACGGACGGGAGAGACCCAGTACTTC.

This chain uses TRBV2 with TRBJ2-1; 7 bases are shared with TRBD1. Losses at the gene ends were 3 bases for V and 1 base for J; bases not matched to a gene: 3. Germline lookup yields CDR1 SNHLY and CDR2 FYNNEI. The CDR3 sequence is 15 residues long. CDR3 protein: CASSDGQVSYNEQFF. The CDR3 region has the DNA TGTGCCAGCAGTGATGGACAGGTTTCCTACAATGAGCAGTTCTTC.

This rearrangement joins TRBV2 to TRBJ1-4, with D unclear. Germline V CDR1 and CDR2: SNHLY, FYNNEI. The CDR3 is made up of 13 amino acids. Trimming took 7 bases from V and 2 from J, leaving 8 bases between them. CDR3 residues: CASKAVTNEKLFF. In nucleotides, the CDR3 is TGTGCCAGCAAGGCGGTCACTAATGAAAAACTGTTTTTT. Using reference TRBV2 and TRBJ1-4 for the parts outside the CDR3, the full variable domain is EPEVTQTPSHQVTQMGQEVILRCVPISNHLYFYWYRQILGQKVEFLVSFYNNEISEKSEIFDDQFSVERPDGSNFTLKIRSTKLEDSAMYFCASKAVTNEKLFFGSGTQLSVL.

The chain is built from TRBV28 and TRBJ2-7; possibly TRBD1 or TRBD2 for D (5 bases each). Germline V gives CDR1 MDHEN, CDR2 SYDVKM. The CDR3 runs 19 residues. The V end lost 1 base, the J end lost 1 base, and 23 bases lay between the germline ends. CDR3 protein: CASSLYPTIGVGVSYEQYF. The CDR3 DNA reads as TGTGCCAGCAGTTTATATCCAACTATTGGGGTGGGGGTATCCTACGAGCAGTACTTC.

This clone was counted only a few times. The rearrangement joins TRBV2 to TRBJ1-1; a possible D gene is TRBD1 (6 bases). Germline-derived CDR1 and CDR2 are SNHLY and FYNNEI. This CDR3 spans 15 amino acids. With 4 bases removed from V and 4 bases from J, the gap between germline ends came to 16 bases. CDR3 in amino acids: CASSGYETGFTEAFF. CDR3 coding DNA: TGTGCCAGCAGTGGTTACGAGACAGGTTTCACTGAAGCTTTCTTT.

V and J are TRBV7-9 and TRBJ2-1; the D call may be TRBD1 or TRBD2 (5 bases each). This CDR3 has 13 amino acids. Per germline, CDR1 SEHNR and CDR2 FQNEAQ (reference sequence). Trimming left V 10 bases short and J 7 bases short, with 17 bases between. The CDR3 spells CATAGTLGNEQFF. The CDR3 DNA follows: TGTGCCACAGCCGGGACGTTGGGAAATGAGCAGTTCTTC.

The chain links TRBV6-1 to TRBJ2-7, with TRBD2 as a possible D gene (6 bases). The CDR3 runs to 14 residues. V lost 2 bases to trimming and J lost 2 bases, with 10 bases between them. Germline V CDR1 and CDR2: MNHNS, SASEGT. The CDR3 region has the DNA TGTGCCAGCAGTGAAATGACTAGTACCTACGAGCAGTACTTC. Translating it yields CASSEMTSTYEQYF.

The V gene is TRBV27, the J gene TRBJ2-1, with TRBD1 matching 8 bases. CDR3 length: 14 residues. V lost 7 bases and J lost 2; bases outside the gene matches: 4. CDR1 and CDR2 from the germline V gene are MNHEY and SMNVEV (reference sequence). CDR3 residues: CASKGQVPYNEQFF. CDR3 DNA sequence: TGTGCCAGCAAGGGACAGGTACCCTACAATGAGCAGTTCTTC.

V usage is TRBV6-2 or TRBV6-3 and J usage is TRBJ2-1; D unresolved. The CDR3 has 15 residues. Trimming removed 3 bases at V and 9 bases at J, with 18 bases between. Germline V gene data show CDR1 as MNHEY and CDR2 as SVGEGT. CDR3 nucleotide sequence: TGTGCCAGCAGTTATAGTTCGGCTGGCGTTAGTGAGCAGTTCTTC. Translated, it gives CASSYSSAGVSEQFF.

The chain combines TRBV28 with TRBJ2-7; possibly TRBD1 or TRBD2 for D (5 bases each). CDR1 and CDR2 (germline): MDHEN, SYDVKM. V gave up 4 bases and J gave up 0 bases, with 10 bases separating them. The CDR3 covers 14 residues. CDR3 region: CASSWDASSYEQYF. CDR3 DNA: TGTGCCAGCAGTTGGGACGCCAGCTCCTACGAGCAGTACTTC. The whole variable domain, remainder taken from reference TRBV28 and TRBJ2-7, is DVKVTQSSRYLVKRTGEKVFLECVQDMDHENMFWYRQDPGLGLRLIYFSYDVKMKEKGDIPEGYSVSREKKERFSLILESASTNQTSMYLCASSWDASSYEQYFGPGTRLTVT.

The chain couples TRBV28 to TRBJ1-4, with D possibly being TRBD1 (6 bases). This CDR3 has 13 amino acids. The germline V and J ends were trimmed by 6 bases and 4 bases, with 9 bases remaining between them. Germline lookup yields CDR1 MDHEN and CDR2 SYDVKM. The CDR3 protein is CASRGGGNEKLFF. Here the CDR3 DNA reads TGTGCCAGCAGGGGAGGGGGTAATGAAAAACTGTTTTTT.